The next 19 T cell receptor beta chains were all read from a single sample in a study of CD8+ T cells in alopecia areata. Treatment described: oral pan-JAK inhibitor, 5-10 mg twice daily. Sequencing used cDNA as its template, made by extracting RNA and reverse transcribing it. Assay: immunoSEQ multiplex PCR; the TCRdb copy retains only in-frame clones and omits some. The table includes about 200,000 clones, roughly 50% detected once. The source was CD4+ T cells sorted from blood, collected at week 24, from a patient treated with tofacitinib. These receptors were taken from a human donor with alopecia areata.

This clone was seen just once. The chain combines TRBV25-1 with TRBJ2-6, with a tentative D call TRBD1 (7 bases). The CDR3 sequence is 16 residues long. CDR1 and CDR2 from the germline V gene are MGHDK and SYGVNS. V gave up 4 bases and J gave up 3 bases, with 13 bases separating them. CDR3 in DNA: TGTGCCAGCAGTGGCCCAGGGGGGTATGGGGCCAACGTCCTGACTTTC. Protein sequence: CASSGPGGYGANVLTF.

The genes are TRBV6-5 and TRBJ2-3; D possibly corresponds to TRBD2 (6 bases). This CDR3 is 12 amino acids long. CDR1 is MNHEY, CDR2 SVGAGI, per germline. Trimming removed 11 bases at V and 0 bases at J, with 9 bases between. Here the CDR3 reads CAVRGSTDTQYF. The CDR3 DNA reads TGTGCCGTCCGGGGGAGCACAGATACGCAGTATTTT.

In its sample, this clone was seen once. CDR3 loop: CASSSASGISYNEQFF. In nucleotides, the CDR3 is TGCGCCAGCAGCTCGGCTAGCGGGATCTCCTACAATGAGCAGTTCTTC. This sequence joins TRBV5-1 and TRBJ2-1; 9 positions agree with TRBD2. The germline gives CDR1 SGHRS, CDR2 YFSETQ. J was trimmed by 0 bases and V by 3 bases; bases with no gene match: 4. The CDR3 spans 16 residues. The whole variable domain, remainder taken from reference TRBV5-1 and TRBJ2-1, is KAGVTQTPRYLIKTRGQQVTLSCSPISGHRSVSWYQQTPGQGLQFLFEYFSETQRNKGNFPGRFSGRQFSNSRSEMNVSTLELGDSALYLCASSSASGISYNEQFFGPGTRLTVL.

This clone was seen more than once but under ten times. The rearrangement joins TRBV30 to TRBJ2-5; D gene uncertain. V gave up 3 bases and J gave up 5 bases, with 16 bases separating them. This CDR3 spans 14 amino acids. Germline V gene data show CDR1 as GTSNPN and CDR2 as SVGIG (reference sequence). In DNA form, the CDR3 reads TGTGCCTGGAGAGCAAGTTTGATTGGGGAGACCCAGTACTTC. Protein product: CAWRASLIGETQYF.

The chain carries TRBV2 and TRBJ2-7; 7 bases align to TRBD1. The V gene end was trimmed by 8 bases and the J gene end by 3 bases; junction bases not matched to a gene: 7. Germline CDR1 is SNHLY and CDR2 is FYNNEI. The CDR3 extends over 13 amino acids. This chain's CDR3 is CASLQGSDYEQYF. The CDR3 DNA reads TGTGCCAGCTTACAGGGGTCCGACTACGAGCAGTACTTC.

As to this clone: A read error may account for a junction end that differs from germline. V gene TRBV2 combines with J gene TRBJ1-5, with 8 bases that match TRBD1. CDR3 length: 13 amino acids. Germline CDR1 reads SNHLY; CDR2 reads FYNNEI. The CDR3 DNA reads TGTGCCAGCAGTGAAGTATCAGGGGGCGTACTAAATTTT. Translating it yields CASSEVSGGVLNF.

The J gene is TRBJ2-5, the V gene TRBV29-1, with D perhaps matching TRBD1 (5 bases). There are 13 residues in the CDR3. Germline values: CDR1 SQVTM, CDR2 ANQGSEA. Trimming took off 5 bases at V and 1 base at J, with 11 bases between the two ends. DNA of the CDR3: TGCAGCGTTAGCGCGACAGTCCAAGAGACCCAGTACTTC. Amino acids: CSVSATVQETQYF. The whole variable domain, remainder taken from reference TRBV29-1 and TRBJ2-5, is SAVISQKPSRDICQRGTSLTIQCQVDSQVTMMFWYRQQPGQSLTLIATANQGSEATYESGFVIDKFPISRPNLTFSTLTVSNMSPEDSSIYLCSVSATVQETQYFGPGTRLLVL.

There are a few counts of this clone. The CDR3 reads CATRVSVDQPQHF. The CDR3 DNA reads TGTGCCACCAGGGTATCCGTCGATCAGCCCCAGCATTTT. The rearrangement joins TRBV6-1 to TRBJ1-5, with D possibly matching TRBD1 (5 bases). This CDR3 spans 13 amino acids. The germline CDR1 and CDR2 sequences are MNHNS and SASEGT. V lost 10 bases and J 5 bases, leaving 15 bases between the germline ends.

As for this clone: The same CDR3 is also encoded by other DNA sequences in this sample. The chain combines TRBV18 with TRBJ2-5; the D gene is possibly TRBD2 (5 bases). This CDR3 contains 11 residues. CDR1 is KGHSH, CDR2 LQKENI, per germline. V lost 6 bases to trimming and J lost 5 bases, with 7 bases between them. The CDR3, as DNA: TGTGCCAGCTCCCCGGGGGAGACCCAGTACTTC. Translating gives CASSPGETQYF.

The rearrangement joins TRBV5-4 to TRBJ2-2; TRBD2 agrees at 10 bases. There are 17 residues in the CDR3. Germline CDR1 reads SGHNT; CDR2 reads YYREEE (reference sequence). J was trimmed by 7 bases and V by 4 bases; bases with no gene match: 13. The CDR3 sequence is CASSVPMSGGANGELFF. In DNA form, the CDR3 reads TGTGCCAGCAGCGTCCCGATGAGCGGGGGGGCCAACGGGGAGCTGTTTTTT.

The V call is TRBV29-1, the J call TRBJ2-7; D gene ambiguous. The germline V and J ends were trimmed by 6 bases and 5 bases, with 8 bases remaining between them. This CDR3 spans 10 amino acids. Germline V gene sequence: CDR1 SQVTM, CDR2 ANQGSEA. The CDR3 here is CSVKQDEQYF. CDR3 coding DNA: TGCAGCGTCAAACAAGACGAGCAGTACTTC.

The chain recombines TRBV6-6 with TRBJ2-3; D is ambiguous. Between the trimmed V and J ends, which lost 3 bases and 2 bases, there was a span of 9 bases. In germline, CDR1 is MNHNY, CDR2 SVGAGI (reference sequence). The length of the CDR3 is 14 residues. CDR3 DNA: TGTGCCAGCAGTTATTCGCAAAACACAGATACGCAGTATTTT. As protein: CASSYSQNTDTQYF.

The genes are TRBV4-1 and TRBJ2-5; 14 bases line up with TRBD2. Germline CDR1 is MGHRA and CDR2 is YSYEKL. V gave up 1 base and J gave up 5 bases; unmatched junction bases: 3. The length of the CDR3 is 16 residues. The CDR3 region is CASSQGLAGGVETQYF. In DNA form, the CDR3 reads TGCGCCAGCAGCCAAGGACTAGCGGGAGGGGTGGAGACCCAGTACTTC.

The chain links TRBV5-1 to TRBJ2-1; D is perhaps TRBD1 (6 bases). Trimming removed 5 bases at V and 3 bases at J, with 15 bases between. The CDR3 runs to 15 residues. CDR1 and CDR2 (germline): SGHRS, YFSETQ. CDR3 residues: CASRTRTAIYNEQFF. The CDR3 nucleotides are TGCGCCAGCAGAACCCGGACAGCAATCTACAATGAGCAGTTCTTC.

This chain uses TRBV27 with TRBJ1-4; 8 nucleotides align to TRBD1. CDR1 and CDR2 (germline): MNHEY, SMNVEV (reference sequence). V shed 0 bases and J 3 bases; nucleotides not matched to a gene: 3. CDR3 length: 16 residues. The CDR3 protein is CASSLSQGAPNEKLFF. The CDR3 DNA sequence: TGTGCCAGCAGTTTATCGCAGGGGGCGCCTAATGAAAAACTGTTTTTT.

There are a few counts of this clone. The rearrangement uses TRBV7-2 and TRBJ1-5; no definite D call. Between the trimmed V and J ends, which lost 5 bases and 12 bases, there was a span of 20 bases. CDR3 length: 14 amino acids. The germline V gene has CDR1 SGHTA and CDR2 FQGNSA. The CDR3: CASSLSRPAGLQHF. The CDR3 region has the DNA TGTGCCAGCAGCCTGTCCCGGCCCGCGGGTCTCCAGCATTTT.

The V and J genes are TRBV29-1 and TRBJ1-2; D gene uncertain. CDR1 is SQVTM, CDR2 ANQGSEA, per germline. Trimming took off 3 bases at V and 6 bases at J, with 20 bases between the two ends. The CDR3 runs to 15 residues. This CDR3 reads CSVERSGSLRHGYTF. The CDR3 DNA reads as TGCAGCGTTGAGCGGTCGGGTTCCTTGAGGCATGGCTACACCTTC. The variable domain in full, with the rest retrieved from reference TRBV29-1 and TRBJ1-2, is SAVISQKPSRDICQRGTSLTIQCQVDSQVTMMFWYRQQPGQSLTLIATANQGSEATYESGFVIDKFPISRPNLTFSTLTVSNMSPEDSSIYLCSVERSGSLRHGYTFGSGTRLTVV.

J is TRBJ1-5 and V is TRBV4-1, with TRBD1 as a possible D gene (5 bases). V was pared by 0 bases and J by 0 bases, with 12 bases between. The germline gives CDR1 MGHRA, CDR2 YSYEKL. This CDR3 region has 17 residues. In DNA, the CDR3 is TGCGCCAGCAGCCAAGATTGGGGGAGCACTAGCAATCAGCCCCAGCATTTT. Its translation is CASSQDWGSTSNQPQHF.

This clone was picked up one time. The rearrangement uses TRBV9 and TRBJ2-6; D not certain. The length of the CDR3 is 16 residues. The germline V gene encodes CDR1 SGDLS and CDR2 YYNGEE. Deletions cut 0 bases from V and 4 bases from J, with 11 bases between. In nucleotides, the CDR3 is TGTGCCAGCAGCGTAGCCCTAGGGTTAGGGGCCAACGTCCTGACTTTC. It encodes CASSVALGLGANVLTF.